The rows below give T cell receptor beta chains drawn from one sample of a study of blood T cell repertoires in COVID-19. Clones were read by immunoSEQ multiplex PCR, and TCRdb kept only the in-frame ones, dropping some. The sample holds 110,000 or so clones, about four fifths seen once. Source material: peripheral blood. Receptors originate from a woman aged 35 to 49 with acute or convalescent COVID-19. Each CDR3 is given with its conserved first and last residue. D genes are given only for firm matches. Only part of the rows carry a size: once, few, many, or a class if the clone is expanded.

cdr3_nt: TGTGCCAGTAGTAACCCGTACTTCGGCCCGAGGGGAAACACCATATATTTT; cdr3_aa: CASSNPYFGPRGNTIYF; d_call: .; j_call: TRBJ1-3; clone_size: .; v_call: TRBV19
cdr3_nt: TGTGCCAGCAGTTATTCGGGACAGTCTGGCTATGGCTACACCTTC; cdr3_aa: CASSYSGQSGYGYTF; d_call: TRBD1; j_call: TRBJ1-2; clone_size: .; v_call: TRBV6-5
cdr3_nt: TGTGCCAGCAGTTACTCGCGGACAGGAGGGACTGAAGCTTTCTTT; cdr3_aa: CASSYSRTGGTEAFF; d_call: TRBD1; j_call: TRBJ1-1; clone_size: .; v_call: TRBV6-2/TRBV6-3
cdr3_nt: TGTGCCAGCAGCCAGGAGCCAACCGGGGAGCTGTTTTTT; cdr3_aa: CASSQEPTGELFF; d_call: .; j_call: TRBJ2-2; clone_size: .; v_call: TRBV3-1/TRBV3-2
cdr3_nt: TGTGCCAGTAGTACTGACAGCTTGACTGGAAACACCATATATTTT; cdr3_aa: CASSTDSLTGNTIYF; d_call: .; j_call: TRBJ1-3; clone_size: few; v_call: TRBV19
cdr3_nt: TGCGCCAGCAGCCACCCGGGACAGGGGTACGAGCAGTACTTC; cdr3_aa: CASSHPGQGYEQYF; d_call: TRBD1; j_call: TRBJ2-7; clone_size: .; v_call: TRBV4-1
cdr3_nt: TGTGCCAGCAGTCTAGACAGGGCCGGCTATGGCTACACCTTC; cdr3_aa: CASSLDRAGYGYTF; d_call: TRBD1; j_call: TRBJ1-2; clone_size: .; v_call: TRBV2
cdr3_nt: TGTGCCAGCTCAACTTATAATTCACCCCTCCACTTT; cdr3_aa: CASSTYNSPLHF; d_call: .; j_call: TRBJ1-6; clone_size: once; v_call: TRBV18
cdr3_nt: TGTGCCAGCAGCTCCCCGGGACAGGGCATAGCCAAAAACATTCAGTACTTC; cdr3_aa: CASSSPGQGIAKNIQYF; d_call: TRBD1; j_call: TRBJ2-4; clone_size: .; v_call: TRBV5-8
cdr3_nt: TGTGCCAGCAGCCAAGTGTCGCAGGTTTCAGGAAACACCATATATTTT; cdr3_aa: CASSQVSQVSGNTIYF; d_call: .; j_call: TRBJ1-3; clone_size: .; v_call: TRBV3-1/TRBV3-2
cdr3_nt: TGTGCCAGCAGCCGCGGGAGGGCCAACCAAGAGACCCAGTACTTC; cdr3_aa: CASSRGRANQETQYF; d_call: TRBD2; j_call: TRBJ2-5; clone_size: .; v_call: TRBV3-1/TRBV3-2
cdr3_nt: TGTGCCAGCTCAGGGACAGGGGATGAAAAACTGTTTTTT; cdr3_aa: CASSGTGDEKLFF; d_call: TRBD1; j_call: TRBJ1-4; clone_size: .; v_call: TRBV18
cdr3_nt: TGTGCCAGCAGCCCCGTTTCTGGGGCGACGAACACCGGGGAGCTGTTTTTT; cdr3_aa: CASSPVSGATNTGELFF; d_call: .; j_call: TRBJ2-2; clone_size: .; v_call: TRBV7-7
cdr3_nt: TGTGCCAGCAGTTTCGGGTACGGTCAGCCCCAGCATTTT; cdr3_aa: CASSFGYGQPQHF; d_call: .; j_call: TRBJ1-5; clone_size: .; v_call: TRBV12-3/TRBV12-4
cdr3_nt: TGTGCCAGCTCACCACCACTTCGAGCGGGGGTGAATGAGCAGTTCTTC; cdr3_aa: CASSPPLRAGVNEQFF; d_call: TRBD2; j_call: TRBJ2-1; clone_size: .; v_call: TRBV18
cdr3_nt: TGTGCCAGCAGCCCCGGAAGGGGACAGAGGACCGGGGAGCTGTTTTTT; cdr3_aa: CASSPGRGQRTGELFF; d_call: TRBD1; j_call: TRBJ2-2; clone_size: .; v_call: TRBV11-2
cdr3_nt: TGTGCCAGCAGCGACGATACCGGACAGGGTTTTAGATATTTT; cdr3_aa: CASSDDTGQGFRYF; d_call: TRBD1; j_call: TRBJ1-3; clone_size: .; v_call: TRBV7-2
cdr3_nt: TGTGCCAGCAGCTTCTGGGGGGGCACTAGAGATGAGCAGTTCTTC; cdr3_aa: CASSFWGGTRDEQFF; d_call: .; j_call: TRBJ2-1; clone_size: .; v_call: TRBV5-6
cdr3_nt: TGTGCCAGCAGCCGGGGGAGGGAATCGGAGACCCAGTACTTC; cdr3_aa: CASSRGRESETQYF; d_call: TRBD2; j_call: TRBJ2-5; clone_size: .; v_call: TRBV7-2
cdr3_nt: TGTGCCAGCTCACACACTAGCGGGAAGAACACCGGGGAGCTGTTTTTT; cdr3_aa: CASSHTSGKNTGELFF; d_call: TRBD2; j_call: TRBJ2-2; clone_size: .; v_call: TRBV18
cdr3_nt: TGTGCCAGCAGTAAGACCGGGACACTCTATGGCTACACCTTC; cdr3_aa: CASSKTGTLYGYTF; d_call: .; j_call: TRBJ1-2; clone_size: few; v_call: TRBV27
cdr3_nt: TGTGCCAGCAGCCCCGGACAGGGGGACACAGATACGCAGTATTTT; cdr3_aa: CASSPGQGDTDTQYF; d_call: TRBD1; j_call: TRBJ2-3; clone_size: .; v_call: TRBV3-1/TRBV3-2
cdr3_nt: TGCGCCAGCAGTGAGGGACTCAAGCAGTACTTC; cdr3_aa: CASSEGLKQYF; d_call: .; j_call: TRBJ2-7; clone_size: few; v_call: TRBV10-2
cdr3_nt: TGTGCCAGCAGCTCTACTAGAATCTACGAGCAGTACTTC; cdr3_aa: CASSSTRIYEQYF; d_call: .; j_call: TRBJ2-7; clone_size: .; v_call: TRBV7-2
cdr3_nt: TGTGCCAGCAGGGCGACCGGGACAAGTGAAAAACTGTTTTTT; cdr3_aa: CASRATGTSEKLFF; d_call: .; j_call: TRBJ1-4; clone_size: .; v_call: TRBV2
cdr3_nt: TGTGCCAGCAGTGTAGGAAACACCATATATTTT; cdr3_aa: CASSVGNTIYF; d_call: .; j_call: TRBJ1-3; clone_size: .; v_call: TRBV2
cdr3_nt: TGTGCCAGCAGCGTAGATGGTAGCGGGGGGAAGTACAATGAGCAGTTCTTC; cdr3_aa: CASSVDGSGGKYNEQFF; d_call: TRBD2; j_call: TRBJ2-1; clone_size: .; v_call: TRBV9
cdr3_nt: TGTGCCAGCAGCTCCTCCTCCGGGACACGCGATCAGCCCCAGCATTTT; cdr3_aa: CASSSSSGTRDQPQHF; d_call: .; j_call: TRBJ1-5; clone_size: .; v_call: TRBV5-5
cdr3_nt: TGCGCCAGCAGTGAGTCGGGGCACCAGCCCCAGCATTTT; cdr3_aa: CASSESGHQPQHF; d_call: .; j_call: TRBJ1-5; clone_size: .; v_call: TRBV10-1
cdr3_nt: TGTGCCAGCAGCGTGGGGCCCCTCTACACCTTC; cdr3_aa: CASSVGPLYTF; d_call: .; j_call: TRBJ1-2; clone_size: .; v_call: TRBV9
cdr3_nt: TGTGCCAGCTCCTCGGGTCCCGAGCAGTACTTC; cdr3_aa: CASSSGPEQYF; d_call: .; j_call: TRBJ2-7; clone_size: .; v_call: TRBV18
cdr3_nt: TGCGCCAGCAGCCAAGACAGGTTTAACTATGGCTACACCTTC; cdr3_aa: CASSQDRFNYGYTF; d_call: .; j_call: TRBJ1-2; clone_size: .; v_call: TRBV4-1
cdr3_nt: TGTGCCAGCGTCAAGGGGAGCGGGGGGGTGTTGAACACCGGGGAGCTGTTTTTT; cdr3_aa: CASVKGSGGVLNTGELFF; d_call: TRBD2; j_call: TRBJ2-2; clone_size: few; v_call: TRBV9